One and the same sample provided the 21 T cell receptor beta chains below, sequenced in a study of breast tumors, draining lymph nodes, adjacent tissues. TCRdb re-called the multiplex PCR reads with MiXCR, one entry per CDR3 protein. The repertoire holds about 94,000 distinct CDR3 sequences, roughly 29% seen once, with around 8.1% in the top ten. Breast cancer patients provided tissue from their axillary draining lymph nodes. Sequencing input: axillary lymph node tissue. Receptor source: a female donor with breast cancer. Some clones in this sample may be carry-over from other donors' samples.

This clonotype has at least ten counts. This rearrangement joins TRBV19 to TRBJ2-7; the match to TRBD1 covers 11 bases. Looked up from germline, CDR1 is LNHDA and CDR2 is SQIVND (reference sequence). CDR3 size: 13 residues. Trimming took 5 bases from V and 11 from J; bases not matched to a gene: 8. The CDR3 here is CASSYGTGGPKYF. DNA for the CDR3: TGTGCCAGTAGTTACGGGACAGGGGGTCCTAAGTACTTC.

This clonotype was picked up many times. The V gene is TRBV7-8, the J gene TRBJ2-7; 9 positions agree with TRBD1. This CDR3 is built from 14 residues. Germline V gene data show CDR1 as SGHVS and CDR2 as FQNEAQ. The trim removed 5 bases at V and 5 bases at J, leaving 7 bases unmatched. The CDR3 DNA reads TGTGCCAGCAGCGCGGGACAGGGATCAAACGAGCAGTACTTC. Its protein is CASSAGQGSNEQYF.

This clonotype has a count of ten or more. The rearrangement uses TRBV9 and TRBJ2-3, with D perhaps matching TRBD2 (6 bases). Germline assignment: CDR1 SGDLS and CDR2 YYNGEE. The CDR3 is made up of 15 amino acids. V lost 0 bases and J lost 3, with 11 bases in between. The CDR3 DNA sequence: TGTGCCAGCAGCGTAGATCTAGCGTCGACAGATACGCAGTATTTT. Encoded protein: CASSVDLASTDTQYF.

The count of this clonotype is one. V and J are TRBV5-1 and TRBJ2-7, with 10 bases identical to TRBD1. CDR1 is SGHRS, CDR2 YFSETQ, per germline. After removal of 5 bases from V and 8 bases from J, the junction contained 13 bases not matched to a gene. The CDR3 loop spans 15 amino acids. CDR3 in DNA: TGCGCCAGCAGTCAGGCCGGGACAGGGGTAGTTCAGCAGTACTTC. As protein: CASSQAGTGVVQQYF.

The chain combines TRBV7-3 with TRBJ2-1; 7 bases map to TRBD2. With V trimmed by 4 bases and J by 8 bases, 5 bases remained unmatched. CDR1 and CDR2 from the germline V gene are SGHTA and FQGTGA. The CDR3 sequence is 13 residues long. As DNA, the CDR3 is TGTGCCAGCAGCTACGGACTAGTCGATGAGCAGTTCTTC. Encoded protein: CASSYGLVDEQFF.

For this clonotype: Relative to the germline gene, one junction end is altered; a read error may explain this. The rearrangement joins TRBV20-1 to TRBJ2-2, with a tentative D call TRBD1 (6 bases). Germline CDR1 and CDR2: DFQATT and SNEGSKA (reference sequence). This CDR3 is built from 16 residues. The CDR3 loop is CNARDRRTGTTGELFF. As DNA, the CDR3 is TGCAATGCTAGAGATCGCCGAACAGGGACCACCGGGGAGCTGTTTTTT.

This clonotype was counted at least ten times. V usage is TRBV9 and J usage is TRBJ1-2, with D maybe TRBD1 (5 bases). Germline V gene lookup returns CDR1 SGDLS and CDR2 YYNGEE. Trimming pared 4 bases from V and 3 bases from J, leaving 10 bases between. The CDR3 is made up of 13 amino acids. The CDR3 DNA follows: TGTGCCAGCAGCACCGGGACGGACTATGGCTACACCTTC. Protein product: CASSTGTDYGYTF. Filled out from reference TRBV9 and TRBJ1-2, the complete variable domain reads DSGVTQTPKHLITATGQRVTLRCSPRSGDLSVYWYQQSLDQGLQFLIQYYNGEERAKGNILERFSAQQFPDLHSELNLSSLELGDSALYFCASSTGTDYGYTFGSGTRLTVV.

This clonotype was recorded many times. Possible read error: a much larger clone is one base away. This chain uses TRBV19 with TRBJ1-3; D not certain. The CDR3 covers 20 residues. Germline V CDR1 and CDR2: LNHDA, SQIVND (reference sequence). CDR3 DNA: TGTGCCAGTACCCTATGGGCCGGCGGGCTTGGGTCATCGGGAGGAACCACCATATATTTT. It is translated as CASTLWAGGLGSSGGTTIYF.

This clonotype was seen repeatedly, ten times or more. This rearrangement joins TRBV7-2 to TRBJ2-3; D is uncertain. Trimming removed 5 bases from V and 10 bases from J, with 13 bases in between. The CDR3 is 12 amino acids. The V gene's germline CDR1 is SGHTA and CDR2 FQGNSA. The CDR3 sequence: CASSLPLGSQYF. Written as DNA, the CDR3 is TGTGCCAGCAGCCTACCCTTGGGATCGCAGTATTTT.

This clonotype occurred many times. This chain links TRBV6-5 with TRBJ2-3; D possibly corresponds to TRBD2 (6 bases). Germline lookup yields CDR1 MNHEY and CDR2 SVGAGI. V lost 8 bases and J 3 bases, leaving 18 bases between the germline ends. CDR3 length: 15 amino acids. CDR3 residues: CASSKGAGSTDTQYF. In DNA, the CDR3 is TGTGCCAGCTCCAAAGGGGCGGGAAGTACAGATACGCAGTATTTT.

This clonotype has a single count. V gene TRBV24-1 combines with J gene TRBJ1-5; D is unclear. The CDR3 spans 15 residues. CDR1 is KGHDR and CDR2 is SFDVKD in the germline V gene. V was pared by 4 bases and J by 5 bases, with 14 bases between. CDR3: CATSDTTFRDQPQHF. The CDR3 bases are TGTGCCACCAGTGACACCACATTCCGAGATCAGCCCCAGCATTTT.

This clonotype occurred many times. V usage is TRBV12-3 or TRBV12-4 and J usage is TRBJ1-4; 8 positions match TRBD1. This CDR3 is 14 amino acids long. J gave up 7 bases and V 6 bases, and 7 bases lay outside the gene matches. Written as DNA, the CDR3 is TGTGCCAGCAGGGGACAGGCGGGGGTTGAAAAACTGTTTTTT. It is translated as CASRGQAGVEKLFF.

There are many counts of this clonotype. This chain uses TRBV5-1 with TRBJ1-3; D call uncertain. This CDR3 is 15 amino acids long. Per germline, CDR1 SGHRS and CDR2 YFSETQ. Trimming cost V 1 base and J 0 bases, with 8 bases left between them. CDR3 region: CASSLPALSGNTIYF. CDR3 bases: TGCGCCAGCAGCTTGCCTGCCCTCTCTGGAAACACCATATATTTT.

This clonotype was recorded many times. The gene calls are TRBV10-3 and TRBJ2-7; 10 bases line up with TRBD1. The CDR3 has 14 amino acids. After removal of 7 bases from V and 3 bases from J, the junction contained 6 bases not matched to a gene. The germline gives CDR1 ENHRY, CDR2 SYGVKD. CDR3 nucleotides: TGTGCCATCAAAGAGGGACAGGGGAACTACGAGCAGTACTTC. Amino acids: CAIKEGQGNYEQYF.

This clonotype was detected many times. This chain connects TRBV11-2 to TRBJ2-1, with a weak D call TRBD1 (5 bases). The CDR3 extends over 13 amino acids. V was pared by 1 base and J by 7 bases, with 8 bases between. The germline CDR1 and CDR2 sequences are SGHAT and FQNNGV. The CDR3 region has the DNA TGTGCCAGCAGCTTAGTAAGGGGAAATGAGCAGTTCTTC. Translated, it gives CASSLVRGNEQFF.

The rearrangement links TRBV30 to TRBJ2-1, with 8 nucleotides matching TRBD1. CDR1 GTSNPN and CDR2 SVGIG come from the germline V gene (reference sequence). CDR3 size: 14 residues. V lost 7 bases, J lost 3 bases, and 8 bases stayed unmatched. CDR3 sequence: CASGQGEGYNEQFF. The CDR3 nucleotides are TGTGCCTCCGGACAGGGAGAGGGCTACAATGAGCAGTTCTTC.

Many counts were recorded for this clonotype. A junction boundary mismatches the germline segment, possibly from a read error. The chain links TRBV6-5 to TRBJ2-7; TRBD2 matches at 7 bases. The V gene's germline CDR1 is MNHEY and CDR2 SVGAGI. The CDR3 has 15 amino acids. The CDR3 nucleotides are TGTGCCAGCAGTCACTCTGCGGGAGAGACTTACGAGCAGTACTTC. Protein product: CASSHSAGETYEQYF.

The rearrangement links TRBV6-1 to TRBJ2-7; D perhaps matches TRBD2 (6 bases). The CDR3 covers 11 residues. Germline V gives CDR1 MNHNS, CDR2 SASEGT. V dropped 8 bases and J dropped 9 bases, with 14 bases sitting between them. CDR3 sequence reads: CASGGGLLQYF. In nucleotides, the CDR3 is TGTGCCAGCGGTGGGGGACTGCTGCAGTACTTC.

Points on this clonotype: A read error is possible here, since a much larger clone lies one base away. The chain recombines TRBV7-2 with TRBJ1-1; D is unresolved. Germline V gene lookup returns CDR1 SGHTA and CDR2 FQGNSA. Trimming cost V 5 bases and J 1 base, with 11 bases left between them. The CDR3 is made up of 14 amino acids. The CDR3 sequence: CASSAMAQNTEAFF. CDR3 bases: TGTGCCAGCAGCGCCATGGCCCAGAACACTGAAGCTTTCTTT.

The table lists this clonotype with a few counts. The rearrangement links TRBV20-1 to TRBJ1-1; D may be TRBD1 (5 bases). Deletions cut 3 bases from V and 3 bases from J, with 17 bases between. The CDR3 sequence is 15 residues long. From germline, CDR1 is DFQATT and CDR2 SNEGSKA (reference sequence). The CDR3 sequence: CSASGQGWFDTEAFF. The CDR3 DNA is TGCAGTGCTAGTGGGCAGGGTTGGTTCGACACTGAAGCTTTCTTT.

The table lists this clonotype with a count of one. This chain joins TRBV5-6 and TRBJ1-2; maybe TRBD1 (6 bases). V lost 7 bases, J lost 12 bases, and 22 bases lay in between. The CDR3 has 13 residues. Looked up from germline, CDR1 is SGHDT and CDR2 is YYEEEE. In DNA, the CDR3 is TGTGCCAGCGCACTATCAGGGGCCAACGGCCACACCTTC. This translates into CASALSGANGHTF.